The source of this T cell receptor (beta chain) is a study of cytotoxic CD8 clonotypes in ibrutinib-treated CLL. The study, taken as a whole, reports: The clonality went up when patients responded to ibrutinib and dropped back toward baseline at progression.

Note on this clone: Its cognate antigen is unknown.

The V end lost 2 bases, the J end lost 1 base, and 11 bases lay between the germline ends. This CDR3 has 15 amino acids. The germline CDR1 and CDR2 sequences are ENHRY and SYGVKD. The assay was immunoSEQ multiplex PCR, and TCRdb's table has in-frame clones only and misses some. The sample records 150,000 or so clones, around nine tenths being singletons. The source is a human donor with chronic lymphocytic leukemia. The sequencing here drew on PBMCs, taken at disease progression, from a patient treated with ibrutinib. J is TRBJ1-1 and V is TRBV10-3, with D perhaps matching TRBD1 (6 bases). The CDR3 is CAISEVSGANTEAFF. The CDR3 region has the DNA TGTGCCATCAGTGAGGTTTCGGGGGCGAACACTGAAGCTTTCTTT.